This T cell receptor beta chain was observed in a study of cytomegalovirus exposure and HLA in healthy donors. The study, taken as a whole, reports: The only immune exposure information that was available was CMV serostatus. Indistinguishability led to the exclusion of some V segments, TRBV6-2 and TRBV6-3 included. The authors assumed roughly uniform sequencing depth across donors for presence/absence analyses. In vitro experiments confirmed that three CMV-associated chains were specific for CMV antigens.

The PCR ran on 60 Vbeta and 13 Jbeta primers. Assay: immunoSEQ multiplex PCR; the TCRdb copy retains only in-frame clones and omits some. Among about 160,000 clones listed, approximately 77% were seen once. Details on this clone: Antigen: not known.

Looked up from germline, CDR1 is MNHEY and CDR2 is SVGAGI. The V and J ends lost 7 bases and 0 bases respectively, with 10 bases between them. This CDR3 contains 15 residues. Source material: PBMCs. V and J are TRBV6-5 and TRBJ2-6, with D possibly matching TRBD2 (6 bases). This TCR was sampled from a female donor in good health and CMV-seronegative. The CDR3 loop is CASIGGSSGANVLTF. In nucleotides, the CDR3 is TGTGCCAGCATCGGGGGTTCCTCTGGGGCCAACGTCCTGACTTTC.